The rows below give T cell receptor beta chains drawn from one sample of a study of blood T cell repertoires in COVID-19. Some clones are missing from TCRdb's copy, which holds only in-frame ones; the method was immunoSEQ multiplex PCR. The sample has 150,000 to 200,000 clones, 75% to 90% seen once; the top ten hold about 5.2%. The specimen sequenced was PBMCs or T cells enriched from blood (not recorded which). These receptors originate from a man between 65 and 85 years old who had been exposed to COVID-19. Both conserved end residues are trimmed from each CDR3.

v_call	cdr3_length	j_call	cdr3_aa
TRBV7-8	12	TRBJ2-1	ASSPGGSYNEQF
TRBV5-1	14	TRBJ2-1	ASNPGWGGRGDEQF
TRBV29-1	8	TRBJ1-2	SVLQAIYT
TRBV2	11	TRBJ2-7	ASSEGQGWEQY
TRBV27	11	TRBJ1-2	ASSFGTNYGYT
TRBV21-1	12	TRBJ1-4	ASSLGGLNEKLF
TRBV30	14	TRBJ1-6	AWTLPGTVKNSPLH
TRBV5-1	14	TRBJ2-2	ASSLSAGLNTGELF
TRBV28	15	TRBJ1-2	ASAPGTGKPLNYGYT
TRBV4-1	14	TRBJ1-2	ASSQDTRRGLEGYT
TRBV18	14	TRBJ2-5	ASSPPTGRGMETQY
TRBV7-2	14	TRBJ1-1	ASSLGGGRLSTEAF
TRBV19	11	TRBJ2-7	ASSEGQGYEQY
TRBV28	13	TRBJ1-2	ASSLENRVLSGYT
TRBV28	15	TRBJ2-5	ASSSGGLAGAAETQY
TRBV2	11	TRBJ1-4	ASRVGLNEKLF
TRBV28	12	TRBJ1-2	ASSPAGPDYGYT
TRBV19	16	TRBJ1-3	ASSRLPSTGIPGNTIY
TRBV6-4	13	TRBJ2-3	ASSETSGVPDTQY
TRBV7-8	13	TRBJ1-1	ASSREERVNTEAF
TRBV5-5	12	TRBJ1-6	ASSFETANSPLH
TRBV7-8	11	TRBJ1-2	ASSLASEYGYT
TRBV23-1	13	TRBJ2-5	ASSQSGEGRGTQY
TRBV5-1	14	TRBJ2-1	ASSLGTSGSYNEQF
TRBV10-3	14	TRBJ2-3	AISESASRSTDTQY
TRBV19	13	TRBJ1-3	ASTKARVPGNTIY
TRBV4-1	14	TRBJ2-5	ASSQDRTSGQETQY
TRBV9	14	TRBJ1-1	ASSQYDQGRGGEAF
TRBV3-1/TRBV3-2	15	TRBJ1-2	ASSQASTGLGNYGYT
TRBV2	11	TRBJ2-1	ASRTDRGNEQF
TRBV30	9	TRBJ2-7	AWSARAEQY
TRBV6-1	16	TRBJ1-4	ASSEGRVSGGLLEKLF
TRBV10-3	12	TRBJ1-2	AISEGREAYGYT
TRBV27	12	TRBJ1-1	ASKLGQMNTEAF
TRBV28	13	TRBJ1-4	ASSLGGRTNEKLF
TRBV11-2	13	TRBJ2-3	ASSMTGTSRDTQY
TRBV7-9	17	TRBJ2-5	ASSLISISGLKKGETQY
TRBV6-5	10	TRBJ2-7	AIRGASYEQY
TRBV12-3/TRBV12-4	10	TRBJ1-2	ASSPGQAGYT
TRBV4-1	13	TRBJ1-3	ASSQFGSSGNTIY
TRBV10-3	12	TRBJ2-7	AISLAGGSYEQY
TRBV24-1	14	TRBJ2-2	ATSAGTSRNTGELF
TRBV7-3	11	TRBJ1-1	ASSAIRGGEAF
TRBV7-6	13	TRBJ2-1	ASSLFGLPYNEQF
TRBV28	12	TRBJ2-4	ASKNLLAKNIQY
TRBV11-3	11	TRBJ2-5	ASSAGTAETQY
TRBV4-1	16	TRBJ2-1	ASSQEGGLAGNYNEQF
TRBV28	14	TRBJ1-1	ASSLSTGTVNTEAF
TRBV4-1	15	TRBJ2-1	ASSHHPGKGGYNEQF
TRBV18	13	TRBJ2-7	ASSHRQGRLYEQY
TRBV7-2	12	TRBJ2-7	ASSPTGTSYEQY
TRBV24-1	13	TRBJ2-1	ATSGSSGGVNEQF
TRBV9	14	TRBJ2-3	ASSALPGQSTDTQY
TRBV11-1	10	TRBJ2-4	ASSPDRNIQY